This record concerns one T cell receptor beta chain sequence. The data were obtained in a study of blood T cell repertoires in COVID-19. Study-wide context: COVID-19 samples collected from the United States, Italy and Spain covered acute and convalescent phases. Sources were T cells, B-cell-depleted T cells, or PBMCs; the material itself was cDNA or gDNA.

The CDR3 extends over 15 amino acids. V dropped 8 bases and J dropped 1 base, with 14 bases sitting between them. The germline V gene encodes CDR1 MNHEY and CDR2 SVGAGI. Original analysis: Estimated nucleated cell counts came from reference gene primer amplification. Profiling relied on immunoSEQ multiplex PCR, and the TCRdb table lists in-frame clones only, not all of them. V, J and clone size are taken as reported in that table, and D and trimming were inferred from the DNA itself. Among about 150,000 clones, more than 80% were seen once, and the ten largest hold over 2%. The sequence was obtained from a man between 65 and 80 years old with acute or convalescent COVID-19. The V and J genes are TRBV6-5 and TRBJ2-2, with unresolved D. Source material: peripheral blood. For the CDR3, the DNA is TGTGCCAGCTGCCTAGTTTTGGGGAACACCGGGGAGCTGTTTTTT. Protein product: CASCLVLGNTGELFF.